This paragraph covers one T cell receptor beta chain sequence. Its antigen is unknown. The sample originates from a study of shared clonotypes between healthy human individuals. Terminally differentiated effector memory CD45RA+ cells were excluded by CCR7 positive selection of CD45RO-negative cells. Everyone who donated was a Caucasian adult who lived in Nashville, Tennessee. In germline, CDR1 is SQVTM, CDR2 ANQGSEA. This CDR3 comprises 15 residues. Trimming shortened V by 3 bases and J by 2 bases, and 14 bases separated the two germline ends. Points from the study as a whole: Relative to clonotypes present in all four donors, those not shared had lower generation probabilities. Generally, estimated richness proved larger in naive subsets than it did in memory subsets.

When replicate PCRs were run on sorted subsets, they used 150 to 200 ng DNA, approximately 27,000 T cell genomes. TCRdb keeps only in-frame clones here, not all; method: immunoSEQ multiplex PCR. Among about 580,000 clones, 95% to 98% were seen once, and the ten largest hold 0.25% to 0.35%. The sample comprised naive CD8+ T cells sorted from blood. This chain links TRBV29-1 with TRBJ2-1; maybe TRBD1 (6 bases). The clonotype comes from a young man in good health. The CDR3 loop reads CSVDQLQGPYNEQFF. CDR3 sequence (DNA): TGCAGCGTTGATCAGTTACAGGGACCCTACAATGAGCAGTTCTTC.